This T cell receptor (beta chain) was sequenced during a study of blood T cells in healthy people across ages. Study-wide points: Estimates of diversity drawn from one million T cells were considered underestimates.

Caucasian, healthy and from Russia, the donors were aged between about 6 and 100. Samples had at least 7 million PBMCs isolated from them. Concerning this clonotype: Its antigen is unidentified.

The V gene lost 3 bases and the J gene lost 1 base, with 15 bases spanning the gap. This CDR3 contains 15 residues. CDR1 is DFQATT and CDR2 is SNEGSKA in the germline V gene (reference sequence). A second 7 to 11 cycle PCR used barcoded and J-beta primers. Each CDR3 protein is one row after TCRdb ran MiXCR on the 5' RACE reads. This sample carries 1.5 million to 1.8 million distinct CDR3 sequences, about 45% of them seen once, and the ten largest clones take approximately 4%. The receptor's source is a woman under 30 in good health. The chain uses TRBV20-1 and TRBJ1-1, with a tentative D call TRBD1 (5 bases). Sequencing input: blood. The CDR3 nucleotides are TGCAGTGCTAGCCGAACGGGACGGCGGAACACTGAAGCTTTCTTT. As protein: CSASRTGRRNTEAFF.